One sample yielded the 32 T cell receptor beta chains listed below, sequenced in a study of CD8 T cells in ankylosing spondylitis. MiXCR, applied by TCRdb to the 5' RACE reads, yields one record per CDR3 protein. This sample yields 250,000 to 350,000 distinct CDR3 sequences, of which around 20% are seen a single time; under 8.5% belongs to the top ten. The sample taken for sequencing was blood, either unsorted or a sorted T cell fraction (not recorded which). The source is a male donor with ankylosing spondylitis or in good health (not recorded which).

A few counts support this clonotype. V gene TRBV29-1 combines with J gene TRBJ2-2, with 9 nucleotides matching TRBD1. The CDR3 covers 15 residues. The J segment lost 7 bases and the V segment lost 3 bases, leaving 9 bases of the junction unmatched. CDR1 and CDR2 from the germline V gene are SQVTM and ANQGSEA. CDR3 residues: CSVDGTGLGGGELFF. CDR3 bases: TGCAGCGTTGATGGGACAGGGCTCGGGGGCGGGGAGCTGTTTTTT.

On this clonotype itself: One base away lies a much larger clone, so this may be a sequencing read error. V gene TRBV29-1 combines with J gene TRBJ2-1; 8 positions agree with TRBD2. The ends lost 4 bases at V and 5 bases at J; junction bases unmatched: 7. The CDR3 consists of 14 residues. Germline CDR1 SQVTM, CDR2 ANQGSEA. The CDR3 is CSVVRLAGHNEQFF. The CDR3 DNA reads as TGCAGCGTTGTAAGGCTAGCGGGCCACAATGAGCAGTTCTTC.

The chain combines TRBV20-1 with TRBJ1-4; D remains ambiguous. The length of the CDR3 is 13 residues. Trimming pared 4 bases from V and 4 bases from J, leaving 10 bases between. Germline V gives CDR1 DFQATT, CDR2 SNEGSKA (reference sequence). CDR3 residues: CSAITVGNEKLFF. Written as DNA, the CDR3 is TGCAGTGCTATCACAGTGGGTAATGAAAAACTGTTTTTT.

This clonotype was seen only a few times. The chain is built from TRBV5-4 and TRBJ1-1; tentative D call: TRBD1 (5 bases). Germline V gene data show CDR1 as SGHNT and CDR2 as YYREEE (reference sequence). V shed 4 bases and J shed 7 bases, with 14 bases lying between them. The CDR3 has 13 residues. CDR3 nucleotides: TGTGCCAGCAGCCCAAGCGGCAGGGTTGAAGCTTTCTTT. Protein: CASSPSGRVEAFF.

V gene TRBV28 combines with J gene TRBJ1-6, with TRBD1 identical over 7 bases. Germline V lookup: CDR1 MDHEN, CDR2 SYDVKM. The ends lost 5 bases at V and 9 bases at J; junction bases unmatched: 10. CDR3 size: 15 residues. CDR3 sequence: CASSPSTGEGSPLHF. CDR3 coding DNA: TGTGCCAGCAGTCCGTCCACAGGGGAGGGTTCACCCCTCCACTTT.

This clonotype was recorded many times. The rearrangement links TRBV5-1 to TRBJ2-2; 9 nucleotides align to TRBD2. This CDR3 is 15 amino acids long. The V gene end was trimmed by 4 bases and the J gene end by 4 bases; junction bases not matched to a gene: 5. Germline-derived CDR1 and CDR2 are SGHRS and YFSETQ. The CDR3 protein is CASSKTSGSTGELFF. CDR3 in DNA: TGCGCCAGCAGCAAGACTAGCGGATCCACCGGGGAGCTGTTTTTT.

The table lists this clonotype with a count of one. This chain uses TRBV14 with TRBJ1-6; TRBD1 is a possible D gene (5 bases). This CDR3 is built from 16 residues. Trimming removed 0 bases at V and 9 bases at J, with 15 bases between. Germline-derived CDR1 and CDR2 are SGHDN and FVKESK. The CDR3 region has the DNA TGTGCCAGCAGCCAAGATAGTGGCAGGGCGGTTTCACCCCTCCACTTT. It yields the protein CASSQDSGRAVSPLHF.

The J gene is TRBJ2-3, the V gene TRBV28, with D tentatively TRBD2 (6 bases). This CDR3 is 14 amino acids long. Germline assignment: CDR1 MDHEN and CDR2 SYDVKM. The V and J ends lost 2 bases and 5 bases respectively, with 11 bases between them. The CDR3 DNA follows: TGTGCCAGCAGTTTAAGGGGAGGTAAAGATACGCAGTATTTT. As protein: CASSLRGGKDTQYF.

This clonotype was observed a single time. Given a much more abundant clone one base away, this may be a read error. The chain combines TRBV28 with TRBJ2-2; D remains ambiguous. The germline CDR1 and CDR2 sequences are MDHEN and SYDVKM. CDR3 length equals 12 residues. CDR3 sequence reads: CTSSLWHGELFF. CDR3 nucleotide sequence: TGTACCAGCAGTTTATGGCACGGGGAGCTGTTTTTT.

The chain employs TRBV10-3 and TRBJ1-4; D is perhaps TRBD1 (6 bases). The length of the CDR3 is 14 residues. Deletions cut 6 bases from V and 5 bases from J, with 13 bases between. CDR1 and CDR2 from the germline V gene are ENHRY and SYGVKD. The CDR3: CAISETGNNEKLFF. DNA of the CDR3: TGTGCCATCAGCGAAACAGGGAACAATGAAAAACTGTTTTTT.

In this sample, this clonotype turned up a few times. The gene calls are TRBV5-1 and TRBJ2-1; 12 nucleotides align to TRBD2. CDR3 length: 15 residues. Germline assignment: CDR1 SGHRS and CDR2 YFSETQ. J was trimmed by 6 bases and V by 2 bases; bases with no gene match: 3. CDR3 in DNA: TGCGCCAGCAGCTTCGGACTAGCGGGAATCAATGAGCAGTTCTTC. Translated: CASSFGLAGINEQFF.

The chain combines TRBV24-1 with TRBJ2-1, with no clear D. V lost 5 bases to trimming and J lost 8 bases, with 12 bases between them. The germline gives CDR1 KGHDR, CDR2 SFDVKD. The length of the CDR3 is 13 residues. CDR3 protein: CATSGHRLDEQFF. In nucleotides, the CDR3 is TGTGCCACCAGTGGTCATCGGTTGGATGAGCAGTTCTTC.

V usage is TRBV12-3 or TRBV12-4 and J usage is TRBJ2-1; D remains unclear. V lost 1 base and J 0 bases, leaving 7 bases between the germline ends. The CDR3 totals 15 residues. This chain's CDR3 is CASSLVPVSYNEQFF. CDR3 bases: TGTGCCAGCAGTTTAGTCCCGGTCTCCTACAATGAGCAGTTCTTC.

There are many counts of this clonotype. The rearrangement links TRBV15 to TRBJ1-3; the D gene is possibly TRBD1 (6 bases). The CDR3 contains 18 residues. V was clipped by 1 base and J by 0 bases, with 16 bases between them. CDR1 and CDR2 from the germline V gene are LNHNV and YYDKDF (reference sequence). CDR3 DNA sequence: TGTGCCACCAGCAGAGCTGGGAGATGGACAGTCTCTGGAAACACCATATATTTT. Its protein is CATSRAGRWTVSGNTIYF.

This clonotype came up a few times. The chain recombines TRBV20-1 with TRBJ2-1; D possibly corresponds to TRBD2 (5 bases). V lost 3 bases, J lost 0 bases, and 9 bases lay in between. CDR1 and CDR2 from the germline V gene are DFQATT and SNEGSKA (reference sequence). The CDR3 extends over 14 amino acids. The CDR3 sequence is CSASAEASYNEQFF. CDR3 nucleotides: TGCAGTGCTAGCGCGGAGGCCTCCTACAATGAGCAGTTCTTC.

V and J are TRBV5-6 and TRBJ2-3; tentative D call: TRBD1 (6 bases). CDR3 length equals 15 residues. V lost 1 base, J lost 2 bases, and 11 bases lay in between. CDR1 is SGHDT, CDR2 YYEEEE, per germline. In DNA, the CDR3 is TGTGCCAGCAGCTTGCCAGGGGCGTACACAGATACGCAGTATTTT. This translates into CASSLPGAYTDTQYF. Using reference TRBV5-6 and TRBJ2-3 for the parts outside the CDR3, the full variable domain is DAGVTQSPTHLIKTRGQQVTLRCSPKSGHDTVSWYQQALGQGPQFIFQYYEEEERQRGNFPDRFSGHQFPNYSSELNVNALLLGDSALYLCASSLPGAYTDTQYFGPGTRLTVL.

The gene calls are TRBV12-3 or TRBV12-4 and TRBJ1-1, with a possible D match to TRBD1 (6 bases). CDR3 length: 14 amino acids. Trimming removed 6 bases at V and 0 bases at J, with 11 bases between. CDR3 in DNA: TGTGCCAGCAGCCAGGGGATCATGAACACTGAAGCTTTCTTT. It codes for CASSQGIMNTEAFF.

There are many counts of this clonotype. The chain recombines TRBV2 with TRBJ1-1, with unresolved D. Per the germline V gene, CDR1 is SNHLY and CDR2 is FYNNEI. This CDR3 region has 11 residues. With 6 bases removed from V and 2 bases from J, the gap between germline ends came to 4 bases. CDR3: CASSRNTEAFF. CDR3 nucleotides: TGTGCCAGCAGCCGAAACACTGAAGCTTTCTTT. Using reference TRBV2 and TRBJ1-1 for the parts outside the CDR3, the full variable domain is EPEVTQTPSHQVTQMGQEVILRCVPISNHLYFYWYRQILGQKVEFLVSFYNNEISEKSEIFDDQFSVERPDGSNFTLKIRSTKLEDSAMYFCASSRNTEAFFGQGTRLTVV.

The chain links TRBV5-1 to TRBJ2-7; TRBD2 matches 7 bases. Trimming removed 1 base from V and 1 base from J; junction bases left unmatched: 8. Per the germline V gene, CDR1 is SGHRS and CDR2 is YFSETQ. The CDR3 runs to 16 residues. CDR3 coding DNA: TGCGCCAGCAGCTTGAACCCGGGAGGAGCTTCCTACGAGCAGTACGTC. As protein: CASSLNPGGASYEQYV.

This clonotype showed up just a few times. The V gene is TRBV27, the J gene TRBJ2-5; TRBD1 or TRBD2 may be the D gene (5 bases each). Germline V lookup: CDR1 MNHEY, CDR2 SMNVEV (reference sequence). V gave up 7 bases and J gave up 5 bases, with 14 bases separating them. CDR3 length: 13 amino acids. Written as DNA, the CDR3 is TGTGCCAGCACCTGGAGTTGGGGGGAGACCCAGTACTTC. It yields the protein CASTWSWGETQYF.

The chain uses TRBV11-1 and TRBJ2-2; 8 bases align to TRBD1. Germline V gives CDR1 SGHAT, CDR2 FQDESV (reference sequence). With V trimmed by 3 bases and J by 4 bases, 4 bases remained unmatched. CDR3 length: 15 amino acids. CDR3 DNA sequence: TGTGCCAGCAGCTTGAGACAGGGGACCACCGGGGAGCTGTTTTTT. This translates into CASSLRQGTTGELFF.

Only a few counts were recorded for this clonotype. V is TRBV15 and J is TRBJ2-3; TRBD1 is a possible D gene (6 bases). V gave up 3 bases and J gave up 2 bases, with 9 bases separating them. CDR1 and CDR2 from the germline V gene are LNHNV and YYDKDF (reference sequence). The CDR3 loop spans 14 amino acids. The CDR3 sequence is CATSSGTYTDTQYF. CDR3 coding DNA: TGTGCCACCAGCAGTGGGACATACACAGATACGCAGTATTTT.

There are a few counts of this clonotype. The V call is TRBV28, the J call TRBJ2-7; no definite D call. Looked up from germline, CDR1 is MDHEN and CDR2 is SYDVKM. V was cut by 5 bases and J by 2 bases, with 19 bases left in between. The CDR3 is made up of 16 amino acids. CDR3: CASSPPSAPQTYEQYV. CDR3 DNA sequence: TGTGCCAGCAGTCCCCCTTCGGCGCCTCAAACCTACGAGCAGTACGTC.

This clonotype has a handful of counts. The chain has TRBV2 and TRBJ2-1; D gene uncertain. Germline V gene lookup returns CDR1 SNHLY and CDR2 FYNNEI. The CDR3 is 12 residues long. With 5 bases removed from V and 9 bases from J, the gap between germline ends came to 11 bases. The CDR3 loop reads CASSPFLGEQFF. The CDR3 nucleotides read TGTGCCAGCAGTCCGTTTTTGGGTGAGCAGTTCTTC.

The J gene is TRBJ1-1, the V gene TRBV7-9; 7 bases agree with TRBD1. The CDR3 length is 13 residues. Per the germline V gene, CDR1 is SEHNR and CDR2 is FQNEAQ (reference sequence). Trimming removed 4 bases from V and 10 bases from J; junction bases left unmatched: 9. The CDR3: CASSSGQTSRAFF. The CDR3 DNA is TGTGCCAGCAGCTCGGGACAGACGTCACGAGCTTTCTTT.

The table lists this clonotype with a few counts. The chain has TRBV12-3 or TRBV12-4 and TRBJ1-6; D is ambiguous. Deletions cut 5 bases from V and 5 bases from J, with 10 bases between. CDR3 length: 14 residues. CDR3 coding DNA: TGTGCCAGCAGTCTCACACGGGATAATTCACCCCTCCACTTT. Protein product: CASSLTRDNSPLHF.

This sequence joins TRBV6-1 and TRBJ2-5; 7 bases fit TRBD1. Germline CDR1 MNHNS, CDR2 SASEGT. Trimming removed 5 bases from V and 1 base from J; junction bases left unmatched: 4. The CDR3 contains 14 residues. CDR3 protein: CASSRDRAQETQYF. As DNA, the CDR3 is TGTGCCAGCAGTCGAGACAGGGCCCAAGAGACCCAGTACTTC.

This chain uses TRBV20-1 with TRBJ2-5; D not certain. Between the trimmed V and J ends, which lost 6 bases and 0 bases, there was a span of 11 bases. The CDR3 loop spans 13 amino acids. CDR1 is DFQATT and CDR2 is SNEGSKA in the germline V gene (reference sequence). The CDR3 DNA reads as TGCAGTGCCCATGACACGAACCAAGAGACCCAGTACTTC. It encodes CSAHDTNQETQYF.

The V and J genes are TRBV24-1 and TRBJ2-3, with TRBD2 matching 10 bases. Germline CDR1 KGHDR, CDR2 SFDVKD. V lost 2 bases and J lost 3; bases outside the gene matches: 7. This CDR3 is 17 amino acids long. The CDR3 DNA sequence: TGTGCCACCAGTGATTCTTCGACTAGCGGGCGGACAGATACGCAGTATTTT. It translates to CATSDSSTSGRTDTQYF.

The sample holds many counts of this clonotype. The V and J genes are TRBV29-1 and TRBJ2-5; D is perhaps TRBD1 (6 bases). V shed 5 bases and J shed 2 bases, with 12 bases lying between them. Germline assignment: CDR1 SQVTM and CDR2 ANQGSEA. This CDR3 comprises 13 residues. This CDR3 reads CSVLPGHQETQYF. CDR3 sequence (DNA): TGCAGCGTTCTTCCGGGACATCAAGAGACCCAGTACTTC.

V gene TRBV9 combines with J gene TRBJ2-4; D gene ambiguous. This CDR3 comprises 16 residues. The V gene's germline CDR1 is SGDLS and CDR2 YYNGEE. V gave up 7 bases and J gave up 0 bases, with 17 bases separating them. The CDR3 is CASSLGWGIAKNIQYF. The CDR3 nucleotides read TGTGCCAGCTCCCTCGGATGGGGAATAGCCAAAAACATTCAGTACTTC.

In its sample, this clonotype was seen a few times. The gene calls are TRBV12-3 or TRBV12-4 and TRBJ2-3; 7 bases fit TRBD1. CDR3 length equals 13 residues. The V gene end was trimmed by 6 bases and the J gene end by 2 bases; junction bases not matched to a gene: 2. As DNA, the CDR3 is TGTGCCAGCAGGGGACAGACCACAGATACGCAGTATTTT. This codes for CASRGQTTDTQYF.